What follows are 2 T cell receptor beta chains derived from one specimen sequenced in a study of T cell repertoires in cytomegalovirus infection. TCRdb ran MiXCR on the reads and lists one entry per CDR3 protein. The repertoire holds under 120,000 distinct CDR3 sequences, with under 45% as singletons. No antigens are known for them. The specimen was CD8+ T cells from cultured PBMCs, collected from culture after CMV antigen stimulation. These receptors were obtained from a human donor in good health (CMV status not recorded). Some clones in this sample may be carry-over from other donors' samples.

The chain employs TRBV5-1 and TRBJ1-1; D unclear. Germline values: CDR1 SGHRS, CDR2 YFSETQ. Trimming removed 2 bases at V and 3 bases at J, with 11 bases between. This CDR3 is 14 amino acids long. In DNA, the CDR3 is TGCGCCAGCAGCTTCCCCGGAGGTGACACTGAAGCTTTCTTT. Protein product: CASSFPGGDTEAFF.

The J gene is TRBJ2-2, the V gene TRBV2, with 9 bases fitting TRBD1. The ends lost 6 bases at V and 0 bases at J; junction bases unmatched: 8. Germline V lookup: CDR1 SNHLY, CDR2 FYNNEI. The CDR3 covers 17 residues. The CDR3 DNA is TGTGCCAGCAGCTGGGACAGGGTGTTTCCGAACACCGGGGAGCTGTTTTTT. Translation gives CASSWDRVFPNTGELFF.